Shown below are 29 T cell receptor beta chains from a single sample sequenced in a study of early T cells in non-severe SARS-CoV-2 infection. Via MiXCR, TCRdb re-called the 5' RACE reads, giving one row per CDR3 protein. The top ten clones hold around 13% of a sample with more than 70,000 distinct CDR3 sequences, approximately 10% of them seen once. The starting material was whole blood, obtained at baseline. The receptor set was obtained from an adult who was a healthcare worker with PCR-confirmed SARS-CoV-2 infection or an uninfected control (not recorded which).

This clonotype was seen only a few times. The rearrangement links TRBV28 to TRBJ1-6; D gene unclear. Germline CDR1 is MDHEN and CDR2 is SYDVKM. Trimming shortened V by 8 bases and J by 0 bases, and 14 bases separated the two germline ends. There are 16 residues in the CDR3. Here the CDR3 DNA reads TGTGCCAGCCGAGAGGTGGGGAGCTCCTATAATTCACCCCTCCACTTT. Protein: CASREVGSSYNSPLHF.

V and J are TRBV10-3 and TRBJ2-4; tentatively, D is TRBD1 (6 bases). CDR3 size: 16 residues. Germline values: CDR1 ENHRY, CDR2 SYGVKD. The V and J ends lost 4 bases and 9 bases respectively, with 22 bases between them. The CDR3 spells CAISGSIPGENGIQYF. The CDR3 nucleotides read TGTGCCATCAGTGGGTCCATCCCAGGGGAAAACGGCATTCAGTACTTC.

This clonotype has a count of ten or more. The chain has TRBV9 and TRBJ1-4; 7 bases map to TRBD1. Trimming removed 4 bases from V and 8 bases from J; junction bases left unmatched: 8. Germline assignment: CDR1 SGDLS and CDR2 YYNGEE. The CDR3 extends over 14 amino acids. Here the CDR3 reads CASSPQGRFEKLFF. The CDR3 DNA reads as TGTGCCAGCAGCCCACAGGGGCGTTTCGAAAAACTGTTTTTT.

A few counts support this clonotype. The V and J genes are TRBV7-2 and TRBJ2-5; no reliable D call. Germline V CDR1 and CDR2: SGHTA, FQGNSA. Deletions cut 4 bases from V and 3 bases from J, with 6 bases between. CDR3 length: 12 residues. Here the CDR3 DNA reads TGTGCCAGCAGCTCAAGGGAAGAGACCCAGTACTTC. Translated, it gives CASSSREETQYF.

The chain carries TRBV6-4 and TRBJ2-3; D remains unclear. Trimming pared 6 bases from V and 2 bases from J, leaving 12 bases between. Germline lookup yields CDR1 MRHNA and CDR2 SNTAGT. The CDR3 is 14 residues long. As DNA, the CDR3 is TGTGCCAGCAGCTTCCAGAAGTCCACAGATACGCAGTATTTT. Encoded protein: CASSFQKSTDTQYF.

The chain combines TRBV7-2 with TRBJ1-6; unclear D gene. V lost 3 bases and J lost 3, with 12 bases in between. Germline CDR1 is SGHTA and CDR2 is FQGNSA. This CDR3 is 16 amino acids long. In DNA, the CDR3 is TGTGCCAGCAGCTTCGATGGCCGAGTCTATAATTCACCCCTCCACTTT. It codes for CASSFDGRVYNSPLHF.

This clonotype was observed many times. V usage is TRBV14 and J usage is TRBJ2-1, with D possibly being TRBD1 (6 bases). Germline CDR1 and CDR2: SGHDN and FVKESK. The CDR3 loop spans 14 amino acids. V gave up 3 bases and J gave up 3 bases, with 9 bases separating them. CDR3 protein: CASSHLDSYNEQFF. In DNA form, the CDR3 reads TGTGCCAGCAGCCACCTGGACAGCTACAATGAGCAGTTCTTC.

This clonotype has only a few counts. The chain links TRBV6-1 to TRBJ1-3, with unresolved D. Trimming cost V 0 bases and J 2 bases, with 14 bases left between them. CDR1 and CDR2 (germline): MNHNS, SASEGT. CDR3 size: 17 residues. The CDR3 nucleotides read TGTGCCAGCAGTGAAGCAGTGAGGTTAGCAACTGGAAACACCATATATTTT. Protein product: CASSEAVRLATGNTIYF.

This clonotype was counted a few times. The J gene is TRBJ2-7, the V gene TRBV4-2; 10 nucleotides line up with TRBD2. Germline CDR1 and CDR2: LGHNA and YNFKEQ. This CDR3 is 18 amino acids long. After removal of 0 bases from V and 5 bases from J, the junction contained 13 bases not matched to a gene. CDR3 bases: TGTGCCAGCAGCCAAGAAATAGACCTAGCGGGGGAAGAAAACGAGCAGTACTTC. Protein sequence: CASSQEIDLAGEENEQYF.

This clonotype has only a few counts. The genes are TRBV19 and TRBJ1-2, with unresolved D. There are 11 residues in the CDR3. Germline CDR1 is LNHDA and CDR2 is SQIVND (reference sequence). V was trimmed by 5 bases and J by 8 bases, leaving 9 bases between them. CDR3 residues: CASSSTFGYTF. The CDR3 DNA is TGTGCCAGTAGTTCGACTTTCGGCTACACCTTC.

The chain combines TRBV27 with TRBJ1-3; D ambiguous. CDR3 length equals 13 residues. From germline, CDR1 is MNHEY and CDR2 SMNVEV (reference sequence). Trimming cost V 6 bases and J 0 bases, with 6 bases left between them. For the CDR3, the DNA is TGTGCCAGCAGCTCCGTCTCTGGAAACACCATATATTTT. Translating gives CASSSVSGNTIYF.

This clonotype was counted many times. The J gene is TRBJ1-2, the V gene TRBV19; the D gene is possibly TRBD1 (5 bases). Germline V gene data show CDR1 as LNHDA and CDR2 as SQIVND (reference sequence). Trimming removed 5 bases at V and 7 bases at J, with 17 bases between. The CDR3 is 14 residues long. The DNA of the CDR3 is TGTGCCAGTAGTCCACAGGTTGGCGTAGGTGGCTACACCTTC. Translation gives CASSPQVGVGGYTF.

The sample holds a few counts of this clonotype. V and J are TRBV7-3 and TRBJ1-6; no firm D call. The V gene lost 5 bases and the J gene lost 6 bases, with 8 bases spanning the gap. The V gene's germline CDR1 is SGHTA and CDR2 FQGTGA. The CDR3 totals 13 residues. This CDR3 is CASSLRRNSPLHF. In DNA form, the CDR3 reads TGTGCCAGCAGCCTCCGACGTAATTCACCCCTCCACTTT. The full variable domain, with the rest looked up from reference TRBV7-3 and TRBJ1-6, is GAGVSQTPSNKVTEKGKYVELRCDPISGHTALYWYRQSLGQGPEFLIYFQGTGAADDSGLPNDRFFAVRPEGSVSTLKIQRTERGDSAVYLCASSLRRNSPLHFGNGTRLTVT.

This rearrangement joins TRBV4-3 to TRBJ2-7; D unclear. This CDR3 has 14 residues. Germline V CDR1 and CDR2: LGHNA, YSLEER. With 1 base removed from V and 4 bases from J, the gap between germline ends came to 11 bases. The CDR3 region is CASSQVLFQYEQYF. The DNA of the CDR3 is TGCGCCAGCAGCCAAGTCCTTTTTCAATACGAGCAGTACTTC.

This rearrangement joins TRBV7-9 to TRBJ1-2, with a tentative D call TRBD1 (6 bases). The CDR3 extends over 15 amino acids. V was clipped by 1 base and J by 2 bases, with 11 bases between them. Germline V gene sequence: CDR1 SEHNR, CDR2 FQNEAQ (reference sequence). The CDR3: CASSLDGTQNYGYTF. The CDR3 bases are TGTGCCAGCAGCTTAGATGGGACACAAAACTATGGCTACACCTTC.

This clonotype occurred a few times. The chain couples TRBV6-5 to TRBJ2-5; D is uncertain. The CDR3 spans 15 residues. The V end lost 2 bases, the J end lost 0 bases, and 10 bases lay between the germline ends. The germline V gene has CDR1 MNHEY and CDR2 SVGAGI. CDR3 region: CASSYDGVNQETQYF. Here the CDR3 DNA reads TGTGCCAGCAGTTACGATGGCGTCAACCAAGAGACCCAGTACTTC.

This clonotype was detected ten times or more. J is TRBJ1-2 and V is TRBV11-2; D unresolved. CDR1 and CDR2 (germline): SGHAT, FQNNGV. The CDR3 loop spans 14 amino acids. Trimming took 5 bases from V and 4 from J, leaving 14 bases between them. In nucleotides, the CDR3 is TGTGCCAGCAGCCCGGGCCCACTCCTCTATGGCTACACCTTC. Its protein product is CASSPGPLLYGYTF.

This clonotype was counted only a few times. The V and J genes are TRBV6-6 and TRBJ1-3; D is undetermined. This CDR3 has 11 residues. The germline gives CDR1 MNHNY, CDR2 SVGAGI (reference sequence). Trimming cost V 0 bases and J 8 bases, with 2 bases left between them. CDR3 region: CASSYSHTIYF. The CDR3 DNA reads as TGTGCCAGCAGTTACTCCCACACCATATATTTT.

This clonotype was seen repeatedly, ten times or more. This rearrangement joins TRBV29-1 to TRBJ2-1; 7 bases map to TRBD2. This CDR3 comprises 13 residues. Germline V gene data show CDR1 as SQVTM and CDR2 as ANQGSEA. The junction had 6 bases not matched to a gene; V was cut back by 3 bases and J by 7 bases. CDR3 loop: CSVEGGNRNEQFF. In nucleotides, the CDR3 is TGCAGCGTTGAGGGGGGGAATAGGAATGAGCAGTTCTTC.

This clonotype has just a few counts. The rearrangement links TRBV28 to TRBJ1-3; D is uncertain. The CDR3 spans 11 residues. From germline, CDR1 is MDHEN and CDR2 SYDVKM. V shed 6 bases and J shed 2 bases, with 2 bases lying between them. The CDR3 spells CASRTGNTIYF. CDR3 coding DNA: TGTGCCAGCAGGACTGGAAACACCATATATTTT.

This clonotype was recorded a few times. The rearrangement uses TRBV28 and TRBJ2-7; 9 nucleotides line up with TRBD1. Per germline, CDR1 MDHEN and CDR2 SYDVKM. The CDR3 is 15 amino acids. J gave up 3 bases and V 5 bases, and 8 bases lay outside the gene matches. The CDR3 reads CASSPRTGASYEQYF. The CDR3 DNA reads TGTGCCAGCAGTCCGCGGACAGGGGCGAGCTACGAGCAGTACTTC.

V and J are TRBV7-2 and TRBJ1-1, with a tentative D call TRBD1 (6 bases). Trimming stripped 5 bases from V and 3 bases from J, with 16 bases between. This CDR3 has 15 amino acids. Germline V gives CDR1 SGHTA, CDR2 FQGNSA. Written as DNA, the CDR3 is TGTGCCAGCAGCCACAGGGAGGGTGAATACACTGAAGCTTTCTTT. Translated, it gives CASSHREGEYTEAFF.

The J gene is TRBJ1-2, the V gene TRBV12-3 or TRBV12-4; D might be TRBD1 (6 bases). The V gene lost 1 base and the J gene lost 5 bases, with 11 bases spanning the gap. CDR3 length: 14 amino acids. The CDR3 loop is CASSLETGVYGYTF. CDR3 nucleotides: TGTGCCAGCAGTTTAGAGACAGGAGTGTATGGCTACACCTTC.

In its sample, this clonotype was seen a few times. Here the CDR3 reads CASSGRDRRYNEQFF. The CDR3 nucleotides read TGTGCCAGCAGTGGCCGGGACAGGAGATACAATGAGCAGTTCTTC. The rearrangement joins TRBV2 to TRBJ2-1; 8 bases align to TRBD1. Germline CDR1 is SNHLY and CDR2 is FYNNEI. The V and J ends lost 4 bases and 4 bases, in that order; junction bases with no gene match: 6. The CDR3 is made up of 15 amino acids.

This clonotype was picked up many times. This sequence joins TRBV28 and TRBJ2-6, with TRBD1 as a possible D gene (5 bases). V was pared by 1 base and J by 2 bases, with 6 bases between. The CDR3 spans 15 residues. Germline assignment: CDR1 MDHEN and CDR2 SYDVKM. The CDR3 reads CASSLSRAGANVLTF. The CDR3 DNA reads as TGTGCCAGCAGTTTATCCAGGGCTGGGGCCAACGTCCTGACTTTC.

The DNA of the CDR3 is TGCAGTGCTAGTGCCGGGAACTATGGCTACACCTTC. Protein product: CSASAGNYGYTF. The chain is built from TRBV20-1 and TRBJ1-2, with D unclear. CDR3 length equals 12 residues. V was shortened by 3 bases and J by 2 bases, with 7 bases between the two germline ends. The germline CDR1 and CDR2 sequences are DFQATT and SNEGSKA (reference sequence).

The V call is TRBV7-9, the J call TRBJ1-1; tentatively, D is TRBD1 (6 bases). The CDR3 covers 15 residues. CDR1 is SEHNR, CDR2 FQNEAQ, per germline (reference sequence). V was pared by 3 bases and J by 3 bases, with 14 bases between. The CDR3 bases are TGTGCCAGCAGCTTCCCGGGACACTACTACACTGAAGCTTTCTTT. Translated, it gives CASSFPGHYYTEAFF.

In its sample, this clonotype was seen many times. This chain joins TRBV5-1 and TRBJ1-1, with D possibly TRBD1 on 6 matching bases. The germline V gene has CDR1 SGHRS and CDR2 YFSETQ. V was clipped by 3 bases and J by 1 base, with 10 bases between them. The CDR3 sequence is 14 residues long. The CDR3 is CASSSTGTNTEAFF. The CDR3 coding sequence is TGCGCCAGCAGCTCGACAGGCACGAACACTGAAGCTTTCTTT.

This clonotype has only a few counts. The J gene is TRBJ2-1, the V gene TRBV7-9; no clear D gene. The CDR3 has 13 residues. V lost 1 base and J 6 bases, leaving 7 bases between the germline ends. Germline-derived CDR1 and CDR2 are SEHNR and FQNEAQ (reference sequence). The CDR3 coding sequence is TGTGCCAGCAGCTTAGAGTCGCTCAATGAGCAGTTCTTC. Its protein is CASSLESLNEQFF.